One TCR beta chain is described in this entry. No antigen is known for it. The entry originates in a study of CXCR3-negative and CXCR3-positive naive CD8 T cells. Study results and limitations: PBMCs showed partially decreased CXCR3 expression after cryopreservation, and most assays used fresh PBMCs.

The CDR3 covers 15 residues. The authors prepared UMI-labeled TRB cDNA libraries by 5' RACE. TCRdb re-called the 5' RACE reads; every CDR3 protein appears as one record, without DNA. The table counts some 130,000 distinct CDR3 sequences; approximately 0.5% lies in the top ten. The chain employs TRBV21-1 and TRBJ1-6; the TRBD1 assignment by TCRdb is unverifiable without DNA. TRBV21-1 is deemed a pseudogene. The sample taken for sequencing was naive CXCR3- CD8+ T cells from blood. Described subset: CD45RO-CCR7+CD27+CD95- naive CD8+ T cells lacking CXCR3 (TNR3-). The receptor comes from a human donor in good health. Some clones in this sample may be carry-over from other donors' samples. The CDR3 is CASSKGYRGHSPLHF.